This T cell receptor beta chain emerged from a study of cytotoxic CD8 clonotypes in ibrutinib-treated CLL. Study as a whole: With a range of 6 to 36, the median treatment time before response samples were taken was roughly 12 months. Study findings and constraints: Clonality was higher at ibrutinib response and returned toward baseline at progression. Sample timing was unmatched between remission and later-progressing patients; lymph nodes unstudied.

Using immunoSEQ multiplex PCR, the repertoire was profiled, and TCRdb retains in-frame clones only, with some absent. The sample has roughly 250,000 clones; less than 75% are singletons. V dropped 6 bases and J dropped 6 bases, with 11 bases sitting between them. The CDR3 loop spans 11 amino acids. CDR1 and CDR2 from the germline V gene are DFQATT and SNEGSKA (reference sequence). This clone was seen more than once but under ten times. Antigen: not known. The sequencing here drew on PBMCs, taken after 24 months of ibrutinib treatment. V is TRBV20-1 and J is TRBJ1-1; no clear D gene. The TCR comes from a human donor with chronic lymphocytic leukemia. The CDR3 sequence: CSAQVGSEAFF. CDR3 coding DNA: TGCAGTGCCCAGGTCGGATCTGAAGCTTTCTTT.